The 22 T cell receptor beta chains given below trace back to one sample, sequenced in a study of CD8+CD57+ T cells in acquired aplastic anemia. Profiling that covered TCR beta VDJ and CDR3 relied on genomic DNA as its template. TCRdb used MiXCR to reprocess the reads, holding one entry per CDR3 protein. The sample lists under 200,000 distinct CDR3 sequences, 35% to 55% occurring once. Sequencing input: sorted CD4+, CD8+, or CD8+CD57+ T cells (not recorded which) from PBMCs. The receptor set was obtained from a human donor in good health.

This clonotype was detected ten times or more. The genes are TRBV14 and TRBJ1-1, with 7 bases aligning to TRBD1. The CDR3 length is 15 residues. Germline CDR1 and CDR2: SGHDN and FVKESK. Trimming at V came to 4 bases and at J to 0 bases, leaving 5 bases not matched to a gene. CDR3 sequence: CASSRTTGLNTEAFF. CDR3 sequence (DNA): TGTGCCAGCAGCCGGACGACAGGGTTGAACACTGAAGCTTTCTTT.

The chain is built from TRBV7-9 and TRBJ1-1, with 9 positions matching TRBD1. The J segment lost 0 bases and the V segment lost 6 bases, leaving 5 bases of the junction unmatched. Per germline, CDR1 SEHNR and CDR2 FQNEAQ (reference sequence). The CDR3 totals 15 residues. CDR3 in DNA: TGTGCCAGCAGTCACCGGACAGGGGTGAACACTGAAGCTTTCTTT. This translates into CASSHRTGVNTEAFF.

The rearrangement joins TRBV27 to TRBJ1-2; 7 bases align to TRBD1. V shed 6 bases and J 2 bases; nucleotides not matched to a gene: 9. In germline, CDR1 is MNHEY, CDR2 SMNVEV (reference sequence). There are 15 residues in the CDR3. CDR3 in amino acids: CASSPNRGGNYGYTF. The CDR3, as DNA: TGTGCCAGCAGCCCGAACAGGGGAGGGAACTATGGCTACACCTTC.

This clonotype is classed as medium-sized. The chain has TRBV2 and TRBJ2-2; a weak D match, TRBD1 (6 bases). The ends were cut back, 8 bases at V and 2 bases at J, with 9 bases in the middle. Germline loops: CDR1 SNHLY, CDR2 FYNNEI. The CDR3 runs 13 residues. The CDR3 loop is CASGQTNTGELFF. Written as DNA, the CDR3 is TGTGCCAGCGGACAGACAAACACCGGGGAGCTGTTTTTT.

This clonotype was detected many times. The chain couples TRBV10-3 to TRBJ1-4; D unresolved. CDR1 is ENHRY and CDR2 is SYGVKD in the germline V gene. The V end lost 10 bases, the J end lost 5 bases, and 14 bases lay between the germline ends. This CDR3 is built from 13 residues. CDR3: CANSRAPNEKLFF. Here the CDR3 DNA reads TGTGCCAATAGCCGGGCCCCGAATGAAAAACTGTTTTTT.

This clonotype appeared a few times. A much larger clonotype is one base distant, so this may be a read error. This chain links TRBV4-2 with TRBJ1-3; 9 bases match TRBD1. After removal of 4 bases from V and 2 bases from J, the junction contained 9 bases not matched to a gene. CDR1 is LGHNA, CDR2 YNFKEQ, per germline. The CDR3 sequence is 17 residues long. The CDR3 region is CASSLGGQGIAGNTIYF. In DNA form, the CDR3 reads TGTGCCAGCAGCCTCGGGGGACAGGGTATAGCTGGAAACACCATATATTTT.

This clonotype was seen only a few times. The J gene is TRBJ1-2, the V gene TRBV30; 8 nucleotides line up with TRBD1. The CDR3 sequence is 14 residues long. V lost 2 bases and J lost 4; bases outside the gene matches: 6. Germline assignment: CDR1 GTSNPN and CDR2 SVGIG (reference sequence). The CDR3 spells CAWSPRQGAYGYTF. CDR3 in DNA: TGTGCCTGGAGTCCCCGTCAGGGGGCCTATGGCTACACCTTC. The whole variable domain, remainder taken from reference TRBV30 and TRBJ1-2, is SQTIHQWPATLVQPVGSPLSLECTVEGTSNPNLYWYRQAAGRGLQLLFYSVGIGQISSEVPQNLSASRPQDRQFILSSKKLLLSDSGFYLCAWSPRQGAYGYTFGSGTRLTVV.

This clonotype was counted ten times or more. The V gene is TRBV7-2, the J gene TRBJ2-1, with D perhaps TRBD2 (5 bases). This CDR3 spans 14 amino acids. V was cut by 5 bases and J by 1 base, with 9 bases left in between. CDR1 is SGHTA and CDR2 is FQGNSA in the germline V gene. CDR3 in DNA: TGTGCCAGCAGCCCGCGGACTTCCTACAATGAGCAGTTCTTC. Translated, it gives CASSPRTSYNEQFF. Based on the CDR3 plus reference TRBV7-2 and TRBJ2-1, the full variable domain is GAGVSQSPSNKVTEKGKDVELRCDPISGHTALYWYRQSLGQGLEFLIYFQGNSAPDKSGLPSDRFSAERTGGSVSTLTIQRTQQEDSAVYLCASSPRTSYNEQFFGPGTRLTVL.

This chain joins TRBV15 and TRBJ2-7; D is undetermined. Germline V CDR1 and CDR2: LNHNV, YYDKDF (reference sequence). The CDR3 covers 14 residues. The V end lost 11 bases, the J end lost 0 bases, and 17 bases lay between the germline ends. CDR3 coding DNA: TGTGCCCCCTGGGCGGCCGTAAGCTCCTACGAGCAGTACTTC. Translated: CAPWAAVSSYEQYF.

Many counts were recorded for this clonotype. This chain uses TRBV30 with TRBJ2-7; TRBD2 matches 13 bases. Trimming took 4 bases from V and 7 from J; bases not matched to a gene: 1. The CDR3 has 12 amino acids. CDR1 GTSNPN and CDR2 SVGIG come from the germline V gene (reference sequence). The DNA for the CDR3 is TGTGCCTGGATGGGACTAGCGGGAGAGCAGTACTTC. Its translation is CAWMGLAGEQYF.

The DNA for the CDR3 is TGCAGCGTCGTCGGGGGGGCTGGAAACACCATATATTTT. Translation: CSVVGGAGNTIYF. The V and J genes are TRBV29-1 and TRBJ1-3, with TRBD1 as a possible D gene (5 bases). V was shortened by 6 bases and J by 2 bases, with 11 bases between the two germline ends. The germline V gene has CDR1 SQVTM and CDR2 ANQGSEA. The CDR3 is 13 residues long.

The chain carries TRBV10-1 and TRBJ1-2; D ambiguous. Between the trimmed V and J ends, which lost 4 bases and 3 bases, there was a span of 9 bases. This CDR3 is 13 amino acids long. Per germline, CDR1 WNHNN and CDR2 SYGVQD (reference sequence). Here the CDR3 reads CASSVQGHYGYTF. Here the CDR3 DNA reads TGCGCCAGCAGTGTGCAAGGACACTATGGCTACACCTTC.

This clonotype was seen ten or more times. The chain links TRBV7-6 to TRBJ1-1, with no clear D. The V end was cut by 1 base, the J end by 1 base, with 4 bases between. Germline values: CDR1 SGHVS, CDR2 FNYEAQ. The CDR3 spans 13 residues. The CDR3: CASSLVTNTEAFF. For the CDR3, the DNA is TGTGCCAGCAGCTTAGTGACGAACACTGAAGCTTTCTTT. The full variable domain, in which reference TRBV7-6 and TRBJ1-1 provide the parts outside the CDR3, is GAGVSQSPRYKVTKRGQDVALRCDPISGHVSLYWYRQALGQGPEFLTYFNYEAQQDKSGLPNDRFSAERPEGSISTLTIQRTEQRDSAMYRCASSLVTNTEAFFGQGTRLTVV.

This clonotype has a count of ten or more. The chain couples TRBV7-3 to TRBJ2-2; a possible D gene is TRBD1 (5 bases). The germline V gene encodes CDR1 SGHTA and CDR2 FQGTGA. The CDR3 loop spans 15 amino acids. V lost 1 base to trimming and J lost 7 bases, with 13 bases between them. The CDR3 DNA reads as TGTGCCAGCAGCTTAAGGGGCGAAACAAGCGGGGAGCTGTTTTTT. The encoded protein is CASSLRGETSGELFF. The full variable domain, with the rest looked up from reference TRBV7-3 and TRBJ2-2, is GAGVSQTPSNKVTEKGKYVELRCDPISGHTALYWYRQSLGQGPEFLIYFQGTGAADDSGLPNDRFFAVRPEGSVSTLKIQRTERGDSAVYLCASSLRGETSGELFFGEGSRLTVL.

The table lists this clonotype with many counts. V gene TRBV2 combines with J gene TRBJ2-2; D not certain. Per the germline V gene, CDR1 is SNHLY and CDR2 is FYNNEI. The CDR3 contains 14 residues. The germline V and J ends were trimmed by 4 bases and 1 base, with 7 bases remaining between them. The CDR3 coding sequence is TGTGCCAGCAGTGTCGGCAGGAACACCGGGGAGCTGTTTTTT. Translating it yields CASSVGRNTGELFF.

The chain links TRBV27 to TRBJ1-5, with a possible D match to TRBD1 (5 bases). Trimming left V 6 bases short and J 7 bases short, with 13 bases between. Looked up from germline, CDR1 is MNHEY and CDR2 is SMNVEV (reference sequence). CDR3 length: 13 residues. Written as DNA, the CDR3 is TGTGCCAGCAGCGATACAGGAAAACAGCCCCAGCATTTT. It specifies CASSDTGKQPQHF.

This clonotype was found many times. The V call is TRBV5-1, the J call TRBJ2-2, with 15 bases that match TRBD2. J gave up 4 bases and V 5 bases, and 3 bases lay outside the gene matches. The CDR3 sequence is 16 residues long. Germline CDR1 is SGHRS and CDR2 is YFSETQ. CDR3: CASSQGLAGGTGELFF. CDR3 nucleotides: TGCGCCAGCAGTCAGGGACTAGCGGGAGGCACCGGGGAGCTGTTTTTT.

The rearrangement uses TRBV10-3 and TRBJ1-6; D gene ambiguous. This CDR3 spans 12 amino acids. V was shortened by 6 bases and J by 6 bases, with 6 bases between the two germline ends. Germline V gene lookup returns CDR1 ENHRY and CDR2 SYGVKD. The CDR3 here is CAIRRGNSPLHF. In DNA, the CDR3 is TGTGCCATCAGACGGGGTAATTCACCCCTCCACTTT.

This clonotype was observed many times. This chain joins TRBV6-1 and TRBJ1-6, with 11 bases identical to TRBD1. The CDR3 runs to 14 residues. The V gene's germline CDR1 is MNHNS and CDR2 SASEGT. The V segment lost 6 bases and the J segment 10 bases; nucleotides outside the gene matches: 5. The DNA for the CDR3 is TGTGCCAGCAGAACCCGGGACAGGGGGTCACCCCTCCACTTT. It is translated as CASRTRDRGSPLHF.

This clonotype was found once. J is TRBJ1-5 and V is TRBV20-1, with a possible D match to TRBD1 (5 bases). Germline V gives CDR1 DFQATT, CDR2 SNEGSKA (reference sequence). CDR3 length: 15 amino acids. The germline V and J ends were trimmed by 0 bases and 7 bases, with 16 bases remaining between them. The CDR3 region has the DNA TGCAGTGCTAGAGATCGGGCCAGGGTGGGCCAGCCCCAGCATTTT. Amino acid sequence: CSARDRARVGQPQHF.

This chain joins TRBV10-3 and TRBJ2-5, with 16 bases matching TRBD2. V lost 2 bases to trimming and J lost 7 bases; unmatched junction nucleotides: 7. Germline values: CDR1 ENHRY, CDR2 SYGVKD. This CDR3 has 17 residues. CDR3 DNA: TGTGCCATCAGTGAGACCGGGACTAGCGGGGGGGGAGGGACCCAGTACTTC. It is translated as CAISETGTSGGGGTQYF.

V usage is TRBV4-1 and J usage is TRBJ1-2; TRBD1 matches 7 bases. Germline assignment: CDR1 MGHRA and CDR2 YSYEKL. This CDR3 has 15 residues. The trim removed 4 bases at V and 4 bases at J, leaving 9 bases unmatched. CDR3 residues: CASSPSGQGGYGYTF. In nucleotides, the CDR3 is TGCGCCAGCAGCCCTTCGGGGCAGGGGGGCTATGGCTACACCTTC.